This T cell receptor (beta chain) comes out of a study of blood T cell repertoires in COVID-19. Exposed participants came across a COVID-19 case within 2 weeks before study entry. Generated by immunoSEQ multiplex PCR, the TCRdb table keeps only in-frame clones and is missing some. The sample holds 130,000 to 150,000 clones, about four fifths seen once. The ends lost 4 bases at V and 3 bases at J; junction bases unmatched: 6. The CDR3 has 15 residues. CDR1 and CDR2 (germline): LNHDA, SQIVND (reference sequence). The receptor comes from a woman in her fifties or sixties who had been exposed to COVID-19. V is TRBV19 and J is TRBJ1-1; 9 bases align to TRBD1. The sample taken for sequencing was PBMCs or T cells enriched from blood (not recorded which). CDR3 sequence reads: CASSTRQGGHTEAFF. CDR3 DNA sequence: TGTGCCAGTAGTACGCGACAGGGGGGGCACACTGAAGCTTTCTTT.